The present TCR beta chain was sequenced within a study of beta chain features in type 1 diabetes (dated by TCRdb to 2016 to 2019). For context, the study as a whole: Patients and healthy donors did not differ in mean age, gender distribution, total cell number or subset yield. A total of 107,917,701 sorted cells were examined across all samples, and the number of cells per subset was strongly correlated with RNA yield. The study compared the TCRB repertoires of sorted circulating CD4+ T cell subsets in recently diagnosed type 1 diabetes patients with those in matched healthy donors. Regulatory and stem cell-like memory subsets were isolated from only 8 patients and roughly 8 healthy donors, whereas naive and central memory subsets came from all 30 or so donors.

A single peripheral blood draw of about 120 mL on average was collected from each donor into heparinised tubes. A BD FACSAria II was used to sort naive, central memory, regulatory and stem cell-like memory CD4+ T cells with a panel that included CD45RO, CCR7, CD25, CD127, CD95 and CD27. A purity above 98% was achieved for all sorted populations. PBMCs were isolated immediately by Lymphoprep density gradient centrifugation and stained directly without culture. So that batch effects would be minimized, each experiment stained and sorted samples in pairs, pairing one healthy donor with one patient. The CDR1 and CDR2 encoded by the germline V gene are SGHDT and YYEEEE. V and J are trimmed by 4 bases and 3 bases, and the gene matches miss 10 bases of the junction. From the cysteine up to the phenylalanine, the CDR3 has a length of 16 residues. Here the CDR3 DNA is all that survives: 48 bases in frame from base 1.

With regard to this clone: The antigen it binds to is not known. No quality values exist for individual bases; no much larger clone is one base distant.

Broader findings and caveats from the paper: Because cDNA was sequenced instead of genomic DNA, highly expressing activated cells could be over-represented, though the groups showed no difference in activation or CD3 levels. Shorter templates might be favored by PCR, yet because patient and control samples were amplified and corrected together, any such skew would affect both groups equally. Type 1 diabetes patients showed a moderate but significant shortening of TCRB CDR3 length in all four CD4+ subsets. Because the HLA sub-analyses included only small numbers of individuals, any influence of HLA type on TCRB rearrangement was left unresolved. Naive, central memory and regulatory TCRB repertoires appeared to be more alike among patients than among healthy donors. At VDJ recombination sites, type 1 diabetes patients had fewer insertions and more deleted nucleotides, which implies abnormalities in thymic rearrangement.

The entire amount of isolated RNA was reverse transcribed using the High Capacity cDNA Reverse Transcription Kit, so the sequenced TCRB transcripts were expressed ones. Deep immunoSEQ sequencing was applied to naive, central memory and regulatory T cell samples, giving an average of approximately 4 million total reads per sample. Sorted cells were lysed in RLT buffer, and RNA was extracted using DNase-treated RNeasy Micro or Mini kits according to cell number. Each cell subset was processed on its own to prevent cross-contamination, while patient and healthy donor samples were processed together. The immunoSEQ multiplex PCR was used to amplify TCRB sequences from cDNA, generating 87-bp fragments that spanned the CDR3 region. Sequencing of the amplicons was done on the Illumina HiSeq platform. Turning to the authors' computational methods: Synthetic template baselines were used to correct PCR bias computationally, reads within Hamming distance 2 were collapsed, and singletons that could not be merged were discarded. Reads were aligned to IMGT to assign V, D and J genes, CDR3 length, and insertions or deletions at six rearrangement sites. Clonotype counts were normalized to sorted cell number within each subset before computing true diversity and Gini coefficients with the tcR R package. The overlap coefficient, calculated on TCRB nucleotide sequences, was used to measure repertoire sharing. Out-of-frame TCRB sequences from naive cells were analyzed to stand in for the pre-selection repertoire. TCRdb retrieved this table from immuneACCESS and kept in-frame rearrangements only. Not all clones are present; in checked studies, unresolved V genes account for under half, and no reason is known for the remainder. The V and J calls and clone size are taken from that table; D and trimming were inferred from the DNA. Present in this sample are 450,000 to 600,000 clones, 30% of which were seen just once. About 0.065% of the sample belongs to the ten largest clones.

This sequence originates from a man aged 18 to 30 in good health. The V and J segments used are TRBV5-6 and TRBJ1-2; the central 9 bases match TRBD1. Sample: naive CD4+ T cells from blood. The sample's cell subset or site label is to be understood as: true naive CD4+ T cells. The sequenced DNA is TGTGCCAGCAGCAGCCCGGGACAGGGAAGGGACTATGGCTACACCTTC. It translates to CASSSPGQGRDYGYTF.